This TCR beta chain was documented in a study of cytomegalovirus exposure and HLA in healthy donors. Whole-study findings and limits: Some segments of the V type, notably TRBV6-2 and TRBV6-3, were excluded as indistinguishable.

Concerning this clone: Antigen unknown.

The primer mix had 60 Vbeta and 13 Jbeta primers. Data came from immunoSEQ multiplex PCR; TCRdb stores just in-frame clones and leaves some out. The data contain some 41,000 clones, 60% to 70% of them singletons. Germline lookup yields CDR1 MDHEN and CDR2 SYDVKM. This CDR3 has 15 amino acids. Trimming shortened V by 2 bases and J by 5 bases, and 15 bases separated the two germline ends. This TCR was recovered from a man aged 35-49 years in good health and CMV-seronegative. Sequencing input: PBMCs. This sequence joins TRBV28 and TRBJ1-1; D not certain. CDR3 amino acids: CASSLATGTRTEAFF. The CDR3 DNA follows: TGTGCCAGCAGTTTAGCCACCGGCACGAGGACTGAAGCTTTCTTT.